This section outlines one T cell receptor (beta chain) sequence together with its context. As yet, its antigen is unknown. Researchers reported sorting every CD8+ T cell subset in triplicate, roughly 300,000 cells per sort. Cells classed as naive CD8+ T cells were CD45RO-CCR7+CD27+CD95-. The data belong to a study of CXCR3-negative and CXCR3-positive naive CD8 T cells. This CDR3 is 14 amino acids long. Germline loops: CDR1 PRHDT, CDR2 FYEKMQ (reference sequence). Study-wide findings and caveats: Similarly elevated diversity marked both naive subsets, with memory CD8+ cells showing far lower diversity. CXCR3-positive naive cells had more hydrophobic TRB CDR3s than CXCR3-negative naive cells.

5' RACE that incorporated UMI labels was used to prepare the TRB cDNA libraries. TCRdb reanalyzed the 5' RACE reads, giving one entry per CDR3 protein sequence and no DNA. This repertoire includes 110,000 or so distinct CDR3 sequences. The TCR sequence derives from a human donor in good health. Some clones in this sample may be carry-over from other donors' samples. Sequenced input: naive CXCR3+ CD8+ T cells from blood. Subset: CD45RO-CCR7+CD27+CD95- naive CD8+ T cells expressing CXCR3 (TNR3+). The gene calls are TRBV13 and TRBJ2-1. CDR3 loop: CASSLGLNNNEQFF.